The 5 T cell receptor beta chains reported below all come from one sample, sequenced in a study of blood T cells in healthy people across ages. A sample-barcoded 5' primer and a J-beta primer mix were used in a second PCR of roughly 7 to 12 cycles. TCRdb processed the 5' RACE reads anew with MiXCR; each CDR3 protein has one entry. The data hold approximately 730,000 distinct CDR3 sequences, with around 46% observed a single time. Sequencing input: blood. The receptors were gathered from a woman aged 60 to 75 in good health.

This clonotype is a singleton in its sample. The gene calls are TRBV11-2 and TRBJ2-3, with TRBD1 matching 7 bases. In germline, CDR1 is SGHAT, CDR2 FQNNGV. The CDR3 length is 16 residues. V lost 5 bases, J lost 1 base, and 9 bases stayed unmatched. This CDR3 reads CASSTRTGCGTDTQYF. As DNA, the CDR3 is TGTGCCAGCAGCACCCGGACAGGTTGCGGCACAGATACGCAGTATTTT. The entire variable domain, with the rest obtained from reference TRBV11-2 and TRBJ2-3, is as follows: EAGVAQSPRYKIIEKRQSVAFWCNPISGHATLYWYQQILGQGPKLLIQFQNNGVVDDSQLPKDRFSAERLKGVDSTLKIQPAKLEDSAVYLCASSTRTGCGTDTQYFGPGTRLTVL.

In its sample, this clonotype was seen a few times. V and J are TRBV2 and TRBJ2-7; no definite D call. V was cut by 8 bases and J by 5 bases, with 16 bases left in between. The germline V gene has CDR1 SNHLY and CDR2 FYNNEI. The CDR3 covers 13 residues. Written as DNA, the CDR3 is TGTGCCAGCTCGCCATTGGGGTTTCACGAGCAGTACTTC. Protein: CASSPLGFHEQYF.

This clonotype was seen more than once but under ten times. The V and J genes are TRBV29-1 and TRBJ2-5; possibly TRBD1 for D (5 bases). CDR1 and CDR2 (germline): SQVTM, ANQGSEA. Trimming removed 3 bases from V and 1 base from J, with 12 bases in between. The CDR3 consists of 14 residues. CDR3 sequence: CSVDQGALQETQYF. CDR3 sequence (DNA): TGCAGCGTTGATCAGGGCGCCCTCCAAGAGACCCAGTACTTC.

This chain connects TRBV20-1 to TRBJ2-3, with TRBD2 matching 8 bases. Germline-derived CDR1 and CDR2 are DFQATT and SNEGSKA (reference sequence). The CDR3 runs 15 residues. Trimming at V came to 2 bases and at J to 0 bases, leaving 4 bases not matched to a gene. The DNA for the CDR3 is TGCAGTGCTAGATGGGCTAGCGGGAGCACAGATACGCAGTATTTT. It is translated as CSARWASGSTDTQYF.

The chain uses TRBV10-3 and TRBJ2-3, with 9 bases that match TRBD1. Germline V gene lookup returns CDR1 ENHRY and CDR2 SYGVKD. The CDR3 is 14 amino acids. V dropped 6 bases and J dropped 8; count of bases not matched to a gene: 9. The CDR3 region is CAISPGQGLGTQYF. DNA for the CDR3: TGTGCCATCAGCCCGGGACAGGGTTTAGGTACGCAGTATTTT.